This record looks at one T cell receptor (beta chain) sequence and its context. The entry originates in a study of siplizumab effects on memory and regulatory T cells. Generated by immunoSEQ multiplex PCR, the TCRdb table keeps only in-frame clones and is missing some. The sample holds roughly 26,000 clones, 65% to 90% seen once. This CDR3 comprises 14 residues. Trimming cost V 0 bases and J 4 bases, with 7 bases left between them. In germline, CDR1 is LGHNA, CDR2 YSLEER. Source material: memory CD4+ T cells sorted from blood. The origin of this receptor is a human donor in good health. The rearrangement links TRBV4-3 to TRBJ2-4; D remains ambiguous. CDR3 residues: CASSQEQKKNIQYF. CDR3 DNA sequence: TGCGCCAGCAGCCAAGAACAAAAGAAAAACATTCAGTACTTC.